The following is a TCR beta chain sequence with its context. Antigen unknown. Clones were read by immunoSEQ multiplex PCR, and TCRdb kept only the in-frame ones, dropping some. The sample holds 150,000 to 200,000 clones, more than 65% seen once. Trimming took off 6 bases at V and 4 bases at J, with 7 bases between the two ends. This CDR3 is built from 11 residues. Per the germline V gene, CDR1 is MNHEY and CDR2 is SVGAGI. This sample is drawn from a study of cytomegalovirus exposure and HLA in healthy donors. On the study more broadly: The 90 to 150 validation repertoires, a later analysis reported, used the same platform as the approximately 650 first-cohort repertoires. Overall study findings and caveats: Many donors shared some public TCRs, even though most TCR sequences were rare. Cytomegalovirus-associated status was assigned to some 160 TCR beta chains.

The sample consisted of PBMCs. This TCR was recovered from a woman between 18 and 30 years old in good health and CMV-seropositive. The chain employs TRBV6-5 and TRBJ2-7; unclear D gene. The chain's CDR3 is CASRTPYEQYF. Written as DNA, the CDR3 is TGTGCCAGCAGGACACCGTACGAGCAGTACTTC.